One sample yielded the 11 T cell receptor beta chains listed below, sequenced in a study of tumor-infiltrating lymphocytes in localized non-small cell lung cancer. Assay: immunoSEQ multiplex PCR; the TCRdb copy retains only in-frame clones and omits some. The sample has around 12,000 clones, around 71% seen once. What was sequenced was uninvolved lung tissue not adjacent to the tumor. All receptors derive from a human donor with non-small cell lung cancer.

The rearrangement links TRBV5-1 to TRBJ2-5; TRBD2 matches at 9 bases. V shed 1 base, J shed 5 bases, and the junction held 6 bases outside the gene matches. In germline, CDR1 is SGHRS, CDR2 YFSETQ. The CDR3 length is 15 residues. CDR3 residues: CASSLMAGGGETQYF. DNA of the CDR3: TGCGCCAGCAGCTTGATGGCGGGAGGGGGTGAGACCCAGTACTTC. Supplemented by reference TRBV5-1 and TRBJ2-5, the full variable domain reads KAGVTQTPRYLIKTRGQQVTLSCSPISGHRSVSWYQQTPGQGLQFLFEYFSETQRNKGNFPGRFSGRQFSNSRSEMNVSTLELGDSALYLCASSLMAGGGETQYFGPGTRLLVL.

The chain carries TRBV6-1 and TRBJ2-5, with unresolved D. V was shortened by 7 bases and J by 1 base, with 16 bases between the two germline ends. In germline, CDR1 is MNHNS, CDR2 SASEGT. This CDR3 region has 15 residues. This CDR3 is CASNYLGRPQETQYF. The CDR3 coding sequence is TGTGCCAGCAACTACTTGGGCCGGCCCCAAGAGACCCAGTACTTC.

The gene calls are TRBV5-6 and TRBJ1-1; D is ambiguous. V was cut by 5 bases and J by 0 bases, with 8 bases left in between. There are 13 residues in the CDR3. CDR1 SGHDT and CDR2 YYEEEE come from the germline V gene. The CDR3 spells CASSSAMNTEAFF. CDR3 nucleotides: TGTGCCAGCAGTAGTGCTATGAACACTGAAGCTTTCTTT.

The chain combines TRBV6-1 with TRBJ2-7; the match to TRBD1 covers 8 bases. Per germline, CDR1 MNHNS and CDR2 SASEGT. The ends lost 5 bases at V and 9 bases at J; junction bases unmatched: 6. This CDR3 has 12 residues. The CDR3 nucleotides read TGTGCCAGCAGTTCAGGACAGGGTAGGCAGTACTTC. As protein: CASSSGQGRQYF.

The rearrangement links TRBV6-5 to TRBJ1-4, with TRBD1 identical over 7 bases. CDR1 and CDR2 from the germline V gene are MNHEY and SVGAGI. Unmatched junction bases numbered 10, after V lost 5 bases and J lost 7 bases. This CDR3 comprises 15 residues. CDR3 in DNA: TGTGCCAGCAGTCCAAGAGACAGGGCGGGTGAAAAACTGTTTTTT. Protein product: CASSPRDRAGEKLFF.

The J gene is TRBJ2-7, the V gene TRBV28; D is ambiguous. The CDR3 runs to 11 residues. V lost 5 bases to trimming and J lost 3 bases, with 5 bases between them. The germline V gene has CDR1 MDHEN and CDR2 SYDVKM. As DNA, the CDR3 is TGTGCCAGCAGTATACTCTACGAGCAGTACTTC. It specifies CASSILYEQYF.

This clone was counted once. The chain couples TRBV18 to TRBJ1-1, with unresolved D. CDR1 and CDR2 from the germline V gene are KGHSH and LQKENI. V lost 2 bases and J lost 2, with 9 bases in between. This CDR3 is 14 amino acids long. The CDR3 DNA reads TGTGCCAGCTCACCATTCTCGGTAAACACTGAAGCTTTCTTT. It codes for CASSPFSVNTEAFF.

This clone was observed a few times. This chain connects TRBV7-9 to TRBJ2-6; D perhaps matches TRBD1 (5 bases). V lost 5 bases and J lost 0, with 14 bases in between. Germline loops: CDR1 SEHNR, CDR2 FQNEAQ (reference sequence). The CDR3 totals 17 residues. The CDR3 DNA is TGTGCCAGCAGCGCACAGGCCACGATCTCTGGGGCCAACGTCCTGACTTTC. It is translated as CASSAQATISGANVLTF.

The chain recombines TRBV6-1 with TRBJ1-1, with D perhaps matching TRBD1 (5 bases). V gave up 6 bases and J gave up 3 bases, with 8 bases separating them. CDR1 is MNHNS, CDR2 SASEGT, per germline. The CDR3 is 12 amino acids. The CDR3 region has the DNA TGTGCCAGCAGCCTACAGGACACTGAAGCTTTCTTT. It translates to CASSLQDTEAFF.

This chain's CDR3 is CASSVTRDYNEQFF. CDR3 coding DNA: TGTGCCAGCAGCGTTACTAGGGACTACAATGAGCAGTTCTTC. The chain has TRBV7-2 and TRBJ2-1; weak D call: TRBD2 (5 bases). The germline V gene encodes CDR1 SGHTA and CDR2 FQGNSA. V was cut by 5 bases and J by 3 bases, with 11 bases left in between. The CDR3 has 14 amino acids.

The chain has TRBV4-1 and TRBJ1-5; 7 positions match TRBD1. The CDR3 is 16 amino acids. From germline, CDR1 is MGHRA and CDR2 YSYEKL. With V trimmed by 1 base and J by 1 base, 4 bases remained unmatched. The CDR3 sequence: CASSQAGRGSNQPQHF. The CDR3 DNA sequence: TGCGCCAGCAGCCAAGCTGGCAGGGGGAGCAATCAGCCCCAGCATTTT.